These 3 T cell receptor beta chains came from one sample sequenced in a study of CD8 T cells in Susac syndrome. RNA in amounts of about 0.45 to 1 ug was reverse transcribed with random hexamers. TCRdb processed the immunoSEQ multiplex PCR reads anew with MiXCR; each CDR3 protein has one entry. This table holds roughly 100,000 distinct CDR3 sequences, roughly 94% found once. Sequenced input: CD8+ T cells from PBMCs. Receptors were obtained from a human donor with Susac syndrome.

The genes are TRBV20-1 and TRBJ1-5; no definite D call. CDR3 length: 8 amino acids. Germline CDR1 DFQATT, CDR2 SNEGSKA (reference sequence). For the CDR3, the DNA is TGCAGAGATCAGCCCCAGCATTTT. It yields the protein CRDQPQHF.

The V gene is TRBV12-5, the J gene TRBJ2-2; the D gene is possibly TRBD2 (5 bases). This CDR3 is built from 14 residues. Per the germline V gene, CDR1 is LGHNT and CDR2 is FRNRAP. V was pared by 8 bases and J by 4 bases, with 14 bases between. The CDR3 is CASTELGGTGELFF. DNA of the CDR3: TGTGCTAGTACGGAACTAGGCGGCACCGGGGAGCTGTTTTTT.

This clonotype was recorded only once. This chain links TRBV20-1 with TRBJ1-1; D is undetermined. V was shortened by 0 bases and J by 7 bases, with 15 bases between the two germline ends. This CDR3 is built from 14 residues. Germline lookup yields CDR1 DFQATT and CDR2 SNEGSKA (reference sequence). The CDR3 bases are TGCAGTGCTAGAGATCTTTTCGCGGTCAGTGAAGCTTTCTTT. Translating gives CSARDLFAVSEAFF.